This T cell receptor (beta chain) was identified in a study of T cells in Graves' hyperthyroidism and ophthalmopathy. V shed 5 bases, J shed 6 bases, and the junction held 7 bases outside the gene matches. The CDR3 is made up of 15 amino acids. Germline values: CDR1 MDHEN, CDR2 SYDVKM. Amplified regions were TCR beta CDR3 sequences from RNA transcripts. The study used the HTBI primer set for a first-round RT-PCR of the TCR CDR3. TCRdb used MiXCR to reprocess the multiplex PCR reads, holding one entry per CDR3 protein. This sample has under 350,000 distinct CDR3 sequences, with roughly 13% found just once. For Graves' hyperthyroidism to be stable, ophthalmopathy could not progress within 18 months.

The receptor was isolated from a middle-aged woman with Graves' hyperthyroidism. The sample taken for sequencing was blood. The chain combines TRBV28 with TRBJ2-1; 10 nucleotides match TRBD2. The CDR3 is CASSDRTSGGNEQFF. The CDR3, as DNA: TGTGCCAGCAGTGACCGGACTAGCGGAGGCAATGAGCAGTTCTTC.